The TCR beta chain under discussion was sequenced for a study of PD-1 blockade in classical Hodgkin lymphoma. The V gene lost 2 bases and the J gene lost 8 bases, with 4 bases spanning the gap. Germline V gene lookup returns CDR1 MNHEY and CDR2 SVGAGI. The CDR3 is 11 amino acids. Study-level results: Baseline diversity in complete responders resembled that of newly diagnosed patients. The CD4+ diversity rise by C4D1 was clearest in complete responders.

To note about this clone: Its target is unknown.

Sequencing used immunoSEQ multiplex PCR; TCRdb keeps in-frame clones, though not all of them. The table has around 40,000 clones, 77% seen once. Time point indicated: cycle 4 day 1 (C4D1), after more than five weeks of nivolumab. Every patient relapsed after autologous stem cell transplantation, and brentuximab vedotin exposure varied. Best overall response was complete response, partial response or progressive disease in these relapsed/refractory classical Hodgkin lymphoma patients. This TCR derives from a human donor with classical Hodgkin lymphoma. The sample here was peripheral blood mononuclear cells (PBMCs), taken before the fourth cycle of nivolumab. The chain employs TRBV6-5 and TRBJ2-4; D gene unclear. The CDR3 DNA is TGTGCCAGCAGTTACGGAGACATTCAGTACTTC. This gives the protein CASSYGDIQYF.